This TCR beta chain is from a study of blood T cell repertoires in COVID-19 (dated by TCRdb to 2020 to 2022). A note on the overall study: The collaborator samples originated in the United States, Italy and Spain and spanned the acute and convalescent phases of COVID-19. Where available, HLA class I and class II types were obtained from metadata supplied by the sample provider rather than from assay-based typing. Subjects who had been exposed to COVID-19, were actively infected with it, or had recovered from it provided the deeply sampled blood TCRbeta repertoires that made up the dataset. Samples were obtained from the ongoing ImmuneRACE study (first 160 participants) and from about 1,300 subjects provided by 6 global collaborators. The sample metadata nearly always contained a de-identified subject ID, COVID-19 status, age in years and sex. The prospective study material was composed of cDNA or gDNA derived from T cells, B-cell-depleted T cells, or PBMCs. The repertoires were released in a freely available public database meant as a resource for research on the immune response to SARS-CoV-2. The paper's findings and limits, for the study overall: How much clinical and demographic metadata was included differed by source and by participant, and the metadata was provided uncurated.

In the prospective study, participants were about 18 to 95 years old, resided in about two dozen geographic areas of the United States, and were enrolled through a virtual design. In the prospective study, cohorts were assigned on the basis of participant-reported clinical history obtained from a screening survey and a study questionnaire. Mobile phlebotomists in the prospective study collected whole blood, serum and a nasopharyngeal or oropharyngeal swab from every participant. Additional blood draws and questionnaires over an approximately two-month period could optionally be provided by prospective study participants. Before DNA extraction, prospective study blood samples were shipped either frozen or at room temperature. As for this clone: Its binding antigen is unknown. Base-call qualities are not available, and no considerably larger clone is one nucleotide away.

The germline V gene gives CDR1 as SGDLS and CDR2 as YYNGEE. Spanning cysteine to phenylalanine, the CDR3 consists of 14 amino acids. Of all the DNA, just the CDR3 is kept, 42 bases in frame from base 1. Ends trimmed: V by 7 bases, J by 5 bases; bases unmatched to a gene: 8. TCRbeta CDR3 regions were amplified from genomic DNA using the immunoSEQ Assay, a bias-controlled multiplex PCR. The original methods were these. Nucleated cell counts per sample were estimated from amplification of reference gene primers within the assay. To quantify the absolute abundance of each unique TCRbeta CDR3 rearrangement, sequence reads were collapsed and filtered. For each sample, productive Simpson clonality was calculated by taking the square root of Simpson's diversity index across productive rearrangements. In TCRdb, the immuneACCESS table is reduced to in-frame sequences with V and J assigned. These tables do not hold every clone; where another copy was compared, an unresolved V gene accounts for under half, and the others remain unexplained. That table is the source of V, J and clone size, and D and trimming were worked out from the DNA. The sample table records about 310,000 clones; roughly 89% of these occur just once. In total, the top ten clones hold approximately 4.3% of the sample.

In this chain, TRBV9 is recombined with TRBJ2-1, and 8 junctional nucleotides match TRBD2. The sequence was obtained from a woman aged 18 to 35 with acute COVID-19. Sequencing was performed on PBMCs or T cells enriched from blood (not recorded which). The nucleotide sequence reads as follows: TGTGCCAGCTCCGAAAGCGGGAGCAACAATGAGCAGTTCTTC. Its translation reads: CASSESGSNNEQFF.